This TCR beta chain was observed in a study of OX40 agonist ivuxolimab in advanced cancers. Findings and limits, study-wide: Averaged across samples, CD8+ T cells carried more expanded clones than CD4+ did. Circulating CD4+ and CD8+ T cells showed clonal expansion by week 6 at 0.1 to 3.0 mg/kg. No antigen was identified for the clonally expanded peripheral T cells.

Generated by immunoSEQ multiplex PCR, the TCRdb table keeps only in-frame clones and is missing some. The sample has 70,000 or so clones, about nine tenths seen once. Drawing of blood for sampling happened at baseline, at cycle 4 day 1, and at cycle 7 day 1. Per germline, CDR1 SNHLY and CDR2 FYNNEI. V dropped 6 bases and J dropped 7 bases, with 15 bases sitting between them. CDR3 length: 13 amino acids. The sample holds a few counts of this clone. What it binds is unknown. This receptor was taken from an adult with an advanced solid tumor such as melanoma, head and neck, liver or kidney cancer. J is TRBJ1-1 and V is TRBV2, with D tentatively TRBD1 (5 bases). The sample consisted of CD4+ or CD8+ T cells sorted from blood, taken in a trial of the OX40 agonist ivuxolimab. For the CDR3, the DNA is TGTGCCAGCAGGGGGCAAGGGGAGGGTGAAGCTTTCTTT. Translated: CASRGQGEGEAFF.